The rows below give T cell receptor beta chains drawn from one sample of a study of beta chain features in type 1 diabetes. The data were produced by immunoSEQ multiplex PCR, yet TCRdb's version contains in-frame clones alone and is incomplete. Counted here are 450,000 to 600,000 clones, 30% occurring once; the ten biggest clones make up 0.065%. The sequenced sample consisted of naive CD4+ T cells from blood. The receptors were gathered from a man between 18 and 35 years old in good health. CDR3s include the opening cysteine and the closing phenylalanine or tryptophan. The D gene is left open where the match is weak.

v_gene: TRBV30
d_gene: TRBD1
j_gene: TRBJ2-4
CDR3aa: CAWTTFRTGGINIQYF

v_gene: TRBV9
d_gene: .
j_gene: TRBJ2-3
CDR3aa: CASSVAVRDTQYF

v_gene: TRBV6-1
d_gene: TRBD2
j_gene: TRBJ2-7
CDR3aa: CASRRTSGSYEQYF

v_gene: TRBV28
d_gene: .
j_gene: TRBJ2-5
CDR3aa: CASSFGNREETQYF

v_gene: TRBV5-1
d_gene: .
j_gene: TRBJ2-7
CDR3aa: CASSDRADPYEQYF

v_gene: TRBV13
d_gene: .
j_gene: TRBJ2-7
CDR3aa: CASSPPVQGGSFRRSAEQYF

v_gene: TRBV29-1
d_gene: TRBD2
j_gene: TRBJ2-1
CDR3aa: CSVHSGGTYNEQFF

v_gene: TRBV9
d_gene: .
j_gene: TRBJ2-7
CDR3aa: CASSVAGTLDEQYF

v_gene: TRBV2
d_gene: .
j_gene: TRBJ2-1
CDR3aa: CASSGTGYNEQFF

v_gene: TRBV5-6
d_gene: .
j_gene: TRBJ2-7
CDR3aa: CASSPRSGYEQYF

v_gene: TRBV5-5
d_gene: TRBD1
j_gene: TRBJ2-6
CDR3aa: CASSPGQGADGANVLTF

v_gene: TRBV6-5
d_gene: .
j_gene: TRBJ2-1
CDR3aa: CASSQGVEQFF

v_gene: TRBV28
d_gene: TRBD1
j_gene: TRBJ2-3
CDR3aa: CASSLGDRDTDTQYF

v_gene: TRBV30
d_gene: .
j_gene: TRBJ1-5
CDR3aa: CAWSDMEDQPQHF

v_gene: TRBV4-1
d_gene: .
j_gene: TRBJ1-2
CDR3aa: CASSQDWASRGSGYTF

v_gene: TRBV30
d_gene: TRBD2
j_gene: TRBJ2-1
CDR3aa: CAWSAGTSSFAEGQFF

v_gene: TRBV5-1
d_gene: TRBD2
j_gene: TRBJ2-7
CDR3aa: CASSLIGRGTRAYEQYF

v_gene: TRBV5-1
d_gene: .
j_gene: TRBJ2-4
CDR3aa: CASSPTSLRNIQYF

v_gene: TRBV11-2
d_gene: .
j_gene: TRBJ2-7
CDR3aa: CASSLGTVWQSYEQYF